The 5 T cell receptor beta chains below all came from one sample that was sequenced in a study of graft-versus-host responses after intestinal transplantation. These receptors have no known antigen. Using immunoSEQ multiplex PCR, the repertoire was profiled, and TCRdb retains in-frame clones only, with some absent. Of about 39,000 clones in the sample, about 94% were seen once. Source: unstimulated CD8+ T cells sorted from spleen or lymph node cells, taken before transplant. These receptors were obtained from a human donor who was the organ donor for an intestinal transplant.

This chain links TRBV5-4 with TRBJ2-7; 14 bases map to TRBD2. Per germline, CDR1 SGHNT and CDR2 YYREEE (reference sequence). Losses at the gene ends were 4 bases for V and 4 bases for J; bases not matched to a gene: 4. The CDR3 has 15 residues. The CDR3 loop reads CASSKGLAGEYEQYF. CDR3 sequence (DNA): TGTGCCAGCAGCAAGGGACTAGCGGGAGAATACGAGCAGTACTTC.

The chain combines TRBV18 with TRBJ2-1, with 13 bases lining up with TRBD2. The CDR3 sequence is 20 residues long. Germline V gene sequence: CDR1 KGHSH, CDR2 LQKENI. The ends lost 1 base at V and 0 bases at J; junction bases unmatched: 9. The CDR3 region has the DNA TGTGCCAGCTCACCACTAGGACTAGCGGGAGCGTGGGCCTCCTACAATGAGCAGTTCTTC. Translating gives CASSPLGLAGAWASYNEQFF. The full variable domain, rest sourced from reference TRBV18 and TRBJ2-1, is NAGVMQNPRHLVRRRGQEARLRCSPMKGHSHVYWYRQLPEEGLKFMVYLQKENIIDESGMPKERFSAEFPKEGPSILRIQQVVRGDSAAYFCASSPLGLAGAWASYNEQFFGPGTRLTVL.

Only a few counts were recorded for this clone. CDR3 region: CASSFSGGETQYF. DNA of the CDR3: TGTGCCAGCAGTTTTAGCGGGGGCGAGACCCAGTACTTC. The rearrangement links TRBV7-3 to TRBJ2-5, with 9 bases that match TRBD2. Trimming at V came to 6 bases and at J to 5 bases, leaving 4 bases not matched to a gene. Germline CDR1 and CDR2: SGHTA and FQGTGA. The CDR3 runs 13 residues. The full variable domain, rest sourced from reference TRBV7-3 and TRBJ2-5, is GAGVSQTPSNKVTEKGKYVELRCDPISGHTALYWYRQSLGQGPEFLIYFQGTGAADDSGLPNDRFFAVRPEGSVSTLKIQRTERGDSAVYLCASSFSGGETQYFGPGTRLLVL.

The chain employs TRBV13 and TRBJ1-3, with D hard to call. The V and J ends lost 6 bases and 0 bases respectively, with 15 bases between them. CDR1 is PRHDT and CDR2 is FYEKMQ in the germline V gene (reference sequence). The CDR3 runs 16 residues. The DNA of the CDR3 is TGTGCCAGCAGTCTAACCGACGGATTCTCTGGAAACACCATATATTTT. It translates to CASSLTDGFSGNTIYF.

The rearrangement links TRBV4-3 to TRBJ2-7; a possible D gene is TRBD1 (5 bases). The CDR3 is made up of 15 amino acids. V was shortened by 8 bases and J by 4 bases, with 21 bases between the two germline ends. Per the germline V gene, CDR1 is LGHNA and CDR2 is YSLEER. The CDR3 sequence: CASGQVWGDRYEQYF. The CDR3 DNA is TGCGCCAGCGGTCAAGTTTGGGGTGACAGATACGAGCAGTACTTC.